This record concerns one T cell receptor (beta chain) sequence. Its antigen is unidentified. The CDR3 runs to 15 residues. V was pared by 1 base and J by 5 bases, with 8 bases of the junction left unmatched. Germline lookup yields CDR1 SGHRS and CDR2 YFSETQ. Construction of the TCRbeta library involved unique molecular identifiers. From the PCR reads, TCRdb called clonotypes with MiXCR, one entry per CDR3 protein. The sample lists a few hundred thousand distinct CDR3 sequences; about a quarter were seen once. This sample was taken from a study of T-cell reconstitution after alpha-beta-depleted transplantation in children. Whole-study results and caveats: About two months after transplant, alpha-beta T cells reportedly came from several hundred expanded graft clones.

Source: PBMCs, taken before TCRalphabeta/CD19-depleted stem cell transplant. This TCR was sampled from a boy in the first two years of life with Wiskott-Aldrich syndrome, due to receive a stem cell transplant. The chain combines TRBV5-1 with TRBJ2-5; the match to TRBD1 covers 7 bases. The CDR3 DNA reads TGCGCCAGCAGCTTGATTTCTGAGACAGGGGAGACCCAGTACTTC. This gives the protein CASSLISETGETQYF. The full variable domain, in which reference TRBV5-1 and TRBJ2-5 provide the parts outside the CDR3, is KAGVTQTPRYLIKTRGQQVTLSCSPISGHRSVSWYQQTPGQGLQFLFEYFSETQRNKGNFPGRFSGRQFSNSRSEMNVSTLELGDSALYLCASSLISETGETQYFGPGTRLLVL.